The 21 T cell receptor beta chains below come from one sample, sequenced in a study of monozygotic twins with inflammatory bowel disease. TCRdb re-called the 5' RACE reads and shows each CDR3 protein once, DNA omitted. In total, the table holds around 190,000 distinct CDR3 sequences. Sequenced sample: blood. Every receptor here comes from a human donor with ulcerative colitis or Crohn's disease, or a healthy co-twin of an affected twin (not recorded which).

The chain couples TRBV20-1 to TRBJ2-3; no DNA is available, so the TRBD2 call from TCRdb remains unchecked. The CDR3 extends over 15 amino acids. Germline V lookup: CDR1 DFQATT, CDR2 SNEGSKA (reference sequence). This chain's CDR3 is CSARFGLATTDTQYF.

The chain recombines TRBV7-2 with TRBJ1-6; TCRdb calls TRBD1, which cannot be checked without DNA. The CDR3 spans 16 residues. The germline gives CDR1 SGHTA, CDR2 FQGNSA. The CDR3 protein is CASSLVGGQRNSPLHF.

The chain links TRBV13 to TRBJ1-1. The CDR3 has 13 amino acids. Germline V CDR1 and CDR2: PRHDT, FYEKMQ (reference sequence). This chain's CDR3 is CASSQIRNTEAFF.

The rearrangement uses TRBV9 and TRBJ2-1; TCRdb reports TRBD2, a call that lacks DNA to check it against. The CDR3 totals 15 residues. Germline V gene data show CDR1 as SGDLS and CDR2 as YYNGEE. The chain's CDR3 is CASSIGPGLRNEQFF.

The chain carries TRBV5-1 and TRBJ2-7; TCRdb reports TRBD1, a call that lacks DNA to check it against. Per the germline V gene, CDR1 is SGHRS and CDR2 is YFSETQ. This CDR3 region has 13 residues. The CDR3 sequence: CASRRQGGYEQYF.

Considering frequency, this clonotype is medium-sized (0.01 to 0.1%). J is TRBJ2-4 and V is TRBV5-1; the D call from TCRdb, TRBD2, cannot be confirmed without DNA. The CDR3 sequence is 13 residues long. Germline lookup yields CDR1 SGHRS and CDR2 YFSETQ. CDR3 sequence: CASSFEGGNIQYF.

The chain carries TRBV6-1 and TRBJ1-2; TCRdb's D gene call, TRBD1, goes unchecked for lack of DNA. Germline V CDR1 and CDR2: MNHNS, SASEGT. CDR3 length equals 13 residues. CDR3 residues: CASSGTYNYGYTF.

The chain joins TRBV5-1 to TRBJ2-3; the TCRdb D gene call, TRBD1, has no DNA to confirm it. The CDR3 sequence is 14 residues long. The germline gives CDR1 SGHRS, CDR2 YFSETQ. CDR3 sequence reads: CASSSQGNTDTQYF.

V is TRBV12-3 or TRBV12-4 and J is TRBJ2-3. The CDR3 sequence is 12 residues long. CDR3 sequence reads: CASSSNTDTQYF.

The rearrangement links TRBV15 to TRBJ2-3. CDR1 and CDR2 from the germline V gene are LNHNV and YYDKDF (reference sequence). The CDR3 runs to 13 residues. CDR3 in amino acids: CATSREVSDTQYF. The variable domain in full, completed from reference TRBV15 and TRBJ2-3, reads DAMVIQNPRYQVTQFGKPVTLSCSQTLNHNVMYWYQQKSSQAPKLLFHYYDKDFNNEADTPDNFQSRRPNTSFCFLDIRSPGLGDTAMYLCATSREVSDTQYFGPGTRLTVL.

This sequence joins TRBV11-2 and TRBJ2-3. The V gene's germline CDR1 is SGHAT and CDR2 FQNNGV. CDR3 length: 14 amino acids. CDR3 region: CASSLDLRTDTQYF.

This chain uses TRBV3-1 with TRBJ2-7. Germline V gene data show CDR1 as LGHDT and CDR2 as YNNKEL (reference sequence). The CDR3 is made up of 12 amino acids. CDR3 loop: CASSQETYEQYF.

The chain links TRBV20-1 to TRBJ2-7. Germline V gene data show CDR1 as DFQATT and CDR2 as SNEGSKA (reference sequence). The CDR3 is 13 amino acids. The CDR3 protein is CSARGNGVYEQYF.

The chain combines TRBV7-9 with TRBJ1-3. The CDR3 is 13 residues long. Per the germline V gene, CDR1 is SEHNR and CDR2 is FQNEAQ (reference sequence). The CDR3 sequence is CASRLLNGNTIYF.

The chain joins TRBV4-1 to TRBJ2-1. Germline CDR1 reads MGHRA; CDR2 reads YSYEKL. The length of the CDR3 is 13 residues. The CDR3: CGSSQQGYNEQFF.

This chain connects TRBV6-1 to TRBJ1-2. The CDR3 consists of 11 residues. Looked up from germline, CDR1 is MNHNS and CDR2 is SASEGT. CDR3 sequence: CASKAELGYTF.

The chain employs TRBV29-1 and TRBJ1-1; checking the TCRdb D call of TRBD1 is not possible without DNA. This CDR3 is 12 amino acids long. In germline, CDR1 is SQVTM, CDR2 ANQGSEA. This CDR3 reads CSVRSQNTEAFF.

The J gene is TRBJ1-2, the V gene TRBV5-1; with no DNA, the TCRdb D assignment of TRBD1 cannot be verified. This CDR3 has 16 residues. The V gene's germline CDR1 is SGHRS and CDR2 YFSETQ. The CDR3 sequence: CASSLSAGTSNYGYTF.

The gene calls are TRBV12-3 or TRBV12-4 and TRBJ1-2; TCRdb calls TRBD1, which cannot be checked without DNA. The length of the CDR3 is 13 residues. This CDR3 is CASSLEFRGTPTF.

The chain uses TRBV20-1 and TRBJ2-1. The CDR3 has 13 residues. From germline, CDR1 is DFQATT and CDR2 SNEGSKA (reference sequence). The CDR3 reads CSARDDHRFEQFF.

The V gene is TRBV7-2, the J gene TRBJ2-5. Per germline, CDR1 SGHTA and CDR2 FQGNSA. The CDR3 length is 15 residues. CDR3 sequence: CASSLVGVAQETQYF.